The present entry profiles one T cell receptor beta chain with its context. Its cognate antigen is unknown. Germline-derived CDR1 and CDR2 are SGHTA and FQGTGA. The ends were cut back, 2 bases at V and 6 bases at J, with 12 bases in the middle. This CDR3 is built from 14 residues. This sample is part of a study of blood T cells in healthy people across ages. Whole-study results and caveats: The study found more naive CD4+ cells and higher diversity in long-lived than aged donors.

Through a sample-barcoded 5' primer and a J-beta primer mix, a second PCR was run for about 6 to 12 cycles. TCRdb reprocessed the 5' RACE reads with MiXCR, giving one entry per CDR3 protein. In the table there are around 1,000,000 distinct CDR3 sequences, 25% of which are singletons. This same sample was also taken into another study, of T cells of mothers and their children. As that study records: Maternal samples each gave over 10 million TCR beta CDR3 reads, and child samples several million each. Pairs that are related and pairs that are unrelated have TCR recombination output shaped similarly by thymic selection.

The sample consisted of blood. The chain carries TRBV7-3 and TRBJ2-3, with TRBD2 as a possible D gene (5 bases). This TCR derives from a girl aged 2 to 10 in good health. Here the CDR3 DNA reads TGTGCCAGCAGCTTACGAGGGTTGCCGGATACGCAGTATTTT. Its translation: CASSLRGLPDTQYF.